Shown below are 27 T cell receptor beta chains from a single sample sequenced in a study of T cell repertoires in cytomegalovirus infection. No antigen has been identified for these receptors. One entry per CDR3 protein, called by TCRdb with MiXCR from the reads. The repertoire includes roughly 700,000 distinct CDR3 sequences, roughly 30% of them detected once, and about 20% sits in the top ten. The sequenced sample was cultured PBMCs, obtained from culture after CMV antigen stimulation. The receptors were gathered from a human donor in good health (CMV status not recorded). Some clones in this sample may be carry-over from other donors' samples.

The V gene is TRBV11-2, the J gene TRBJ2-3, with 9 bases identical to TRBD2. V was clipped by 4 bases and J by 2 bases; unmatched bases: 7. This CDR3 is 16 amino acids long. Germline V gene sequence: CDR1 SGHAT, CDR2 FQNNGV. CDR3 in DNA: TGTGCCAGCAGCTCGTTGACTAGCGGAGTCACAGATACGCAGTATTTT. Its translation: CASSSLTSGVTDTQYF.

This clonotype appeared a few times. The chain carries TRBV28 and TRBJ2-2; D might be TRBD1 (5 bases). Germline CDR1 reads MDHEN; CDR2 reads SYDVKM. This CDR3 region has 13 residues. Trimming pared 5 bases from V and 6 bases from J, leaving 10 bases between. The CDR3 protein is CASSLDIPGELFF. For the CDR3, the DNA is TGTGCCAGCAGTCTGGACATACCCGGGGAGCTGTTTTTT. Based on the CDR3 plus reference TRBV28 and TRBJ2-2, the full variable domain is DVKVTQSSRYLVKRTGEKVFLECVQDMDHENMFWYRQDPGLGLRLIYFSYDVKMKEKGDIPEGYSVSREKKERFSLILESASTNQTSMYLCASSLDIPGELFFGEGSRLTVL.

J is TRBJ2-7 and V is TRBV20-1; the D gene is possibly TRBD1 (5 bases). Trimming removed 5 bases at V and 1 base at J, with 18 bases between. The germline V gene encodes CDR1 DFQATT and CDR2 SNEGSKA (reference sequence). CDR3 length: 15 amino acids. Written as DNA, the CDR3 is TGCAGTGCTGGGGCTCCGGGTTCGAGGTCCTACGAGCAGTACTTC. It is translated as CSAGAPGSRSYEQYF.

The chain links TRBV4-1 to TRBJ2-7; D is uncertain. Germline assignment: CDR1 MGHRA and CDR2 YSYEKL. V was clipped by 1 base and J by 5 bases, with 6 bases between them. The CDR3 covers 12 residues. The CDR3 DNA is TGCGCCAGCAGCCAAGTTGGGCACGAGCAGTACTTC. Amino acid sequence: CASSQVGHEQYF.

There are a few counts of this clonotype. This may come from a read error, since a much larger clone is one base off. This chain uses TRBV7-2 with TRBJ2-3; D not resolved. There are 11 residues in the CDR3. Germline V CDR1 and CDR2: SGHTA, FQGNSA. Trimming removed 6 bases at V and 4 bases at J, with 5 bases between. In nucleotides, the CDR3 is TGTGCCAGCAGGTCCGCAGATACGCAGTATTTT. This gives the protein CASRSADTQYF.

This clonotype has just a few counts. The chain carries TRBV20-1 and TRBJ2-1; D not certain. CDR3 length: 14 residues. From germline, CDR1 is DFQATT and CDR2 SNEGSKA (reference sequence). The V end lost 5 bases, the J end lost 0 bases, and 11 bases lay between the germline ends. The CDR3 reads CSAAFGYSYNEQFF. In nucleotides, the CDR3 is TGCAGTGCTGCCTTTGGATACTCCTACAATGAGCAGTTCTTC.

The chain uses TRBV19 and TRBJ1-5; D is undetermined. This CDR3 is 14 amino acids long. CDR1 LNHDA and CDR2 SQIVND come from the germline V gene (reference sequence). V lost 3 bases and J lost 11, with 17 bases in between. Written as DNA, the CDR3 is TGTGCCAGTAGTATCGAACACAGAGGTAGTACCCAGCATTTT. Protein: CASSIEHRGSTQHF. Complete variable domain (other parts from reference TRBV19 and TRBJ1-5): DGGITQSPKYLFRKEGQNVTLSCEQNLNHDAMYWYRQDPGQGLRLIYYSQIVNDFQKGDIAEGYSVSREKKESFPLTVTSAQKNPTAFYLCASSIEHRGSTQHFGDGTRLSIL.

V and J are TRBV28 and TRBJ1-4; perhaps TRBD1 as D (5 bases). Germline V gene lookup returns CDR1 MDHEN and CDR2 SYDVKM. This CDR3 comprises 13 residues. Trimming stripped 5 bases from V and 14 bases from J, with 18 bases between. DNA for the CDR3: TGTGCCAGCAGTAACGACAAATTCGGGGGGCTGTTTTTT. Residues: CASSNDKFGGLFF. Filled out from reference TRBV28 and TRBJ1-4, the complete variable domain reads DVKVTQSSRYLVKRTGEKVFLECVQDMDHENMFWYRQDPGLGLRLIYFSYDVKMKEKGDIPEGYSVSREKKERFSLILESASTNQTSMYLCASSNDKFGGLFFGSGTQLSVL.

The rearrangement joins TRBV7-8 to TRBJ1-6; 7 bases are shared with TRBD1. The V and J ends lost 5 bases and 7 bases, in that order; junction bases with no gene match: 5. Germline lookup yields CDR1 SGHVS and CDR2 FQNEAQ. The CDR3 contains 14 residues. The CDR3 loop reads CASSTGQMNSPLHF. CDR3 bases: TGTGCCAGCAGCACGGGACAGATGAATTCACCCCTCCACTTT.

The chain employs TRBV25-1 and TRBJ2-3, with 9 bases matching TRBD1. Per the germline V gene, CDR1 is MGHDK and CDR2 is SYGVNS. This CDR3 has 15 residues. Trimming at V came to 3 bases and at J to 2 bases, leaving 3 bases not matched to a gene. The CDR3 loop is CASSERDRVTDTQYF. CDR3 nucleotides: TGTGCCAGCAGTGAGCGGGACAGGGTCACAGATACGCAGTATTTT. Together with reference TRBV25-1 and TRBJ2-3, the CDR3 gives the full variable domain: EADIYQTPRYLVIGTGKKITLECSQTMGHDKMYWYQQDPGMELHLIHYSYGVNSTEKGDLSSESTVSRIRTEHFPLTLESARPSHTSQYLCASSERDRVTDTQYFGPGTRLTVL.

The chain combines TRBV10-3 with TRBJ1-5, with D uncertain. The CDR3 runs 15 residues. The V gene lost 1 base and the J gene lost 0 bases, with 7 bases spanning the gap. Germline-derived CDR1 and CDR2 are ENHRY and SYGVKD. CDR3 in amino acids: CAISEWGYSNQPQHF. CDR3 nucleotides: TGTGCCATCAGTGAGTGGGGATATAGCAATCAGCCCCAGCATTTT.

CDR3 sequence: CSVVTSGGEEQFF. CDR3 in DNA: TGCAGCGTTGTTACTAGCGGGGGGGAAGAGCAGTTCTTC. The V gene is TRBV29-1, the J gene TRBJ2-1; 13 positions agree with TRBD2. In germline, CDR1 is SQVTM, CDR2 ANQGSEA. This CDR3 is built from 13 residues. V gave up 4 bases and J gave up 10 bases; unmatched junction bases: 4.

This clonotype was counted a few times. The rearrangement links TRBV28 to TRBJ2-7; D may be TRBD1 (6 bases). Looked up from germline, CDR1 is MDHEN and CDR2 is SYDVKM. CDR3 length equals 12 residues. V was cut by 6 bases and J by 3 bases, with 9 bases left in between. CDR3 loop: CASRLGGYEQYF. The CDR3 nucleotides are TGTGCCAGCAGATTAGGGGGCTACGAGCAGTACTTC.

This sequence joins TRBV7-9 and TRBJ2-1; the match to TRBD2 covers 8 bases. Germline values: CDR1 SEHNR, CDR2 FQNEAQ (reference sequence). This CDR3 has 16 residues. With V trimmed by 0 bases and J by 7 bases, 8 bases remained unmatched. CDR3 sequence reads: CASSLAYGRVGNEQFF. The CDR3 coding sequence is TGTGCCAGCAGCTTAGCGTACGGGAGGGTAGGGAATGAGCAGTTCTTC. Using reference TRBV7-9 and TRBJ2-1 for the parts outside the CDR3, the full variable domain is DTGVSQNPRHKITKRGQNVTFRCDPISEHNRLYWYRQTLGQGPEFLTYFQNEAQLEKSRLLSDRFSAERPKGSFSTLEIQRTEQGDSAMYLCASSLAYGRVGNEQFFGPGTRLTVL.

The rearrangement links TRBV12-3 or TRBV12-4 to TRBJ2-3; D perhaps matches TRBD1 (5 bases). V was pared by 2 bases and J by 4 bases, with 13 bases between. This CDR3 contains 15 residues. CDR3 residues: CASSLLGATADTQYF. CDR3 in DNA: TGTGCCAGCAGTTTACTTGGGGCCACGGCAGATACGCAGTATTTT.

The gene calls are TRBV11-2 and TRBJ1-3; D is ambiguous. CDR1 and CDR2 from the germline V gene are SGHAT and FQNNGV. CDR3 length: 16 amino acids. The germline V and J ends were trimmed by 2 bases and 4 bases, with 15 bases remaining between them. CDR3 nucleotide sequence: TGTGCCAGCAGCTTATCTTGGGTAGCCTCCGGAAACACCATATATTTT. Its translation is CASSLSWVASGNTIYF. The full variable domain, completed using reference TRBV11-2 and TRBJ1-3, is EAGVAQSPRYKIIEKRQSVAFWCNPISGHATLYWYQQILGQGPKLLIQFQNNGVVDDSQLPKDRFSAERLKGVDSTLKIQPAKLEDSAVYLCASSLSWVASGNTIYFGEGSWLTVV.

The chain recombines TRBV7-2 with TRBJ2-1, with TRBD2 as a possible D gene (6 bases). The V gene's germline CDR1 is SGHTA and CDR2 FQGNSA. The CDR3 has 15 residues. V lost 6 bases and J lost 7, with 19 bases in between. CDR3 loop: CASSLDPAGGNEQFF. The CDR3 nucleotides are TGTGCCAGCAGTCTCGACCCAGCGGGTGGTAATGAGCAGTTCTTC.

V usage is TRBV27 and J usage is TRBJ2-1; 13 bases are shared with TRBD2. Germline lookup yields CDR1 MNHEY and CDR2 SMNVEV (reference sequence). There are 16 residues in the CDR3. With V trimmed by 7 bases and J by 9 bases, 12 bases remained unmatched. The CDR3 reads CASTPTGTSGVGEQFF. The CDR3 nucleotides are TGTGCCAGCACCCCAACCGGGACTAGCGGGGTGGGTGAGCAGTTCTTC.

This clonotype has a handful of counts. The CDR3 coding sequence is TGTGCCAGCAGCCAAGAGGTCTACAATGAGCAGTTCTTC. Its translation is CASSQEVYNEQFF. V usage is TRBV4-2 and J usage is TRBJ2-1; D unresolved. V lost 0 bases and J lost 3, with 3 bases in between. The V gene's germline CDR1 is LGHNA and CDR2 YNFKEQ. The CDR3 has 13 residues.

The chain uses TRBV19 and TRBJ2-1; the D call may be TRBD1 or TRBD2 (5 bases each). Germline lookup yields CDR1 LNHDA and CDR2 SQIVND (reference sequence). The CDR3 has 17 residues. The germline V and J ends were trimmed by 0 bases and 3 bases, with 15 bases remaining between them. The CDR3 sequence is CASSIDRDQGNYNEQFF. CDR3 DNA sequence: TGTGCCAGTAGTATAGACAGGGACCAGGGTAACTACAATGAGCAGTTCTTC.

This clonotype turned up a few times. The rearrangement uses TRBV7-9 and TRBJ1-2, with a tentative D call TRBD1 (5 bases). With 7 bases removed from V and 4 bases from J, the gap between germline ends came to 22 bases. Per germline, CDR1 SEHNR and CDR2 FQNEAQ (reference sequence). The CDR3 runs to 16 residues. The CDR3 bases are TGTGCCAGCACCCCGCTGGGACGACAGACTGCCTATGGCTACACCTTC. Translating it yields CASTPLGRQTAYGYTF.

This clonotype was observed a few times. The chain combines TRBV27 with TRBJ2-4; TRBD2 is a possible D gene (6 bases). The ends were cut back, 2 bases at V and 7 bases at J, with 12 bases in the middle. This CDR3 is built from 14 residues. Germline V gene sequence: CDR1 MNHEY, CDR2 SMNVEV (reference sequence). The CDR3 protein is CASSLIGGENIQYF. As DNA, the CDR3 is TGTGCCAGCAGTTTAATAGGCGGGGAGAACATTCAGTACTTC.

This chain uses TRBV5-1 with TRBJ2-5; 11 nucleotides line up with TRBD2. After removal of 2 bases from V and 1 base from J, the junction contained 1 base not matched to a gene. Germline CDR1 and CDR2: SGHRS and YFSETQ. CDR3 length equals 15 residues. The CDR3 here is CASSFGTSGQETQYF. The DNA for the CDR3 is TGCGCCAGCAGCTTTGGGACTAGCGGCCAAGAGACCCAGTACTTC.

V gene TRBV15 combines with J gene TRBJ1-2, with D uncertain. V shed 0 bases and J shed 4 bases, with 6 bases lying between them. The CDR3 consists of 13 residues. The germline V gene has CDR1 LNHNV and CDR2 YYDKDF (reference sequence). The CDR3 loop reads CATSRDKAYGYTF. For the CDR3, the DNA is TGTGCCACCAGCAGAGATAAGGCCTATGGCTACACCTTC.

This sequence joins TRBV6-5 and TRBJ1-2; 8 nucleotides match TRBD1. Germline loops: CDR1 MNHEY, CDR2 SVGAGI. Unmatched junction bases numbered 3, after V lost 2 bases and J lost 7 bases. The CDR3 contains 13 residues. The CDR3 loop is CASSYGTGSGYTF. The CDR3 bases are TGTGCCAGCAGTTACGGGACAGGTTCTGGCTACACCTTC.

Concerning this clonotype itself: A far larger clone is just one base off, so this is likely a read error. This is likely a read error, given that the CDR3 carries no conserved phenylalanine or tryptophan at its end. The genes are TRBV7-3 and TRBJ1-1; D uncertain. There are 13 residues in the CDR3. CDR1 SGHTA and CDR2 FQGTGA come from the germline V gene. Deletions cut 2 bases from V and 2 bases from J, with 6 bases between. CDR3 protein: CASSLDTNTEAFI. CDR3 bases: TGTGCCAGCAGCTTAGATACAAACACTGAAGCTTTCATT.

The CDR3 DNA reads TGTGCCAGCAGTTACTCGATAAGGGGCGAGCAGTACTTC. It specifies CASSYSIRGEQYF. The rearrangement uses TRBV6-5 and TRBJ2-7; a weak D match, TRBD1 (5 bases). Germline CDR1 MNHEY, CDR2 SVGAGI. This CDR3 has 13 residues. Between the trimmed V and J ends, which lost 0 bases and 6 bases, there was a span of 9 bases.